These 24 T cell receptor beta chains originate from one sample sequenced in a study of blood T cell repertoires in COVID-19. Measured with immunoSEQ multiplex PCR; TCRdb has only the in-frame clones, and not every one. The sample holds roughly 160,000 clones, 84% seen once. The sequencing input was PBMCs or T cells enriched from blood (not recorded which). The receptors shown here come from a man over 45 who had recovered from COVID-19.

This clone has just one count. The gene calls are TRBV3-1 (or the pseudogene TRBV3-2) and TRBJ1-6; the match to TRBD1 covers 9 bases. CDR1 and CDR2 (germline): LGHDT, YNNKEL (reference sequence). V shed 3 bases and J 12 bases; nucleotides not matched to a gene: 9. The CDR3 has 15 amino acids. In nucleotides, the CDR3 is TGTGCCAGCAGCCATCGACAGGGGGGTTTGGGACCCCTCCACTTT. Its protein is CASSHRQGGLGPLHF.

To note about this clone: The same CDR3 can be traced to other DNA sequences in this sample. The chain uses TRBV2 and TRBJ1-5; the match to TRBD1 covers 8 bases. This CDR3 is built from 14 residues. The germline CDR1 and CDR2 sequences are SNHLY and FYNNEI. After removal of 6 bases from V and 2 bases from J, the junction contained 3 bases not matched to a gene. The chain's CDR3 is CASRDRGGNQPQHF. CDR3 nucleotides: TGTGCCAGCAGAGACAGGGGTGGCAATCAGCCCCAGCATTTT.

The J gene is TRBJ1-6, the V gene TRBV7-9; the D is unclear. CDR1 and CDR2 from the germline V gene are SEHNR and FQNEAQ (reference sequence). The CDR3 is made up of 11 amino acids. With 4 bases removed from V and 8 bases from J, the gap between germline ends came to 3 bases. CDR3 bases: TGTGCCAGCAGCTCCGATTCACCCCTCCACTTT. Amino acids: CASSSDSPLHF.

This chain's CDR3 is CASSPLDREAFF. CDR3 bases: TGTGCCAGCTCACCACTCGACAGGGAAGCTTTCTTT. The rearrangement uses TRBV18 and TRBJ1-1, with a tentative D call TRBD1 (6 bases). This CDR3 is built from 12 residues. The germline V gene has CDR1 KGHSH and CDR2 LQKENI. The V end was cut by 1 base, the J end by 8 bases, with 8 bases between.

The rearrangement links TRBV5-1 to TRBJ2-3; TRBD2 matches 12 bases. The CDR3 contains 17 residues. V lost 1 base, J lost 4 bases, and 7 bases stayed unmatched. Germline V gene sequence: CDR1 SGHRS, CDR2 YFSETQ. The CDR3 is CASSLQLAGGLSDTQYF. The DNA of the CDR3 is TGCGCCAGCAGCTTGCAACTAGCGGGGGGCCTTTCAGATACGCAGTATTTT.

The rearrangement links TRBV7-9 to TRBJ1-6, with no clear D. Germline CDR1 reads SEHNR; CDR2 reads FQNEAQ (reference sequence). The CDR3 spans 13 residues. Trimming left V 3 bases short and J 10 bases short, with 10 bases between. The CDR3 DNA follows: TGTGCCAGCAGCTTGATTTCGGGGTCACCCCTCCACTTT. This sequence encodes CASSLISGSPLHF.

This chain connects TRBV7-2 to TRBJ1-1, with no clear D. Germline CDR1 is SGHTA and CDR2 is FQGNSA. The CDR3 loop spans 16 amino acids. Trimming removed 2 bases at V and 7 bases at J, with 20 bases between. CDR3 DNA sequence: TGTGCCAGCAGCTTAATGGGAGGGAGACATTTCAATGAAGCTTTCTTT. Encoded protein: CASSLMGGRHFNEAFF. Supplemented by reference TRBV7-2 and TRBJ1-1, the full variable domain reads GAGVSQSPSNKVTEKGKDVELRCDPISGHTALYWYRQSLGQGLEFLIYFQGNSAPDKSGLPSDRFSAERTGGSVSTLTIQRTQQEDSAVYLCASSLMGGRHFNEAFFGQGTRLTVV.

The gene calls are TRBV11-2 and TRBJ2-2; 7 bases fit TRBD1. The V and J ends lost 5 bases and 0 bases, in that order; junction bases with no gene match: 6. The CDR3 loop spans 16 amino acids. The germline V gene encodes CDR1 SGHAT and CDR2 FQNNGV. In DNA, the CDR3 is TGTGCCAGCAGCCCACCGGGACAGTCGAACACCGGGGAGCTGTTTTTT. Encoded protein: CASSPPGQSNTGELFF. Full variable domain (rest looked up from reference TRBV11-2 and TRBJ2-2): EAGVAQSPRYKIIEKRQSVAFWCNPISGHATLYWYQQILGQGPKLLIQFQNNGVVDDSQLPKDRFSAERLKGVDSTLKIQPAKLEDSAVYLCASSPPGQSNTGELFFGEGSRLTVL.

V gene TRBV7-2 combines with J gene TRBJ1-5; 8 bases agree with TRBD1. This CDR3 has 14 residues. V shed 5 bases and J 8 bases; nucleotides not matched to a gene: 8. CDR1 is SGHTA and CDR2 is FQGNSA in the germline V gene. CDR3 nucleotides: TGTGCCAGCAGCCCCCGACAGGGGACGAAGCCCCAGCATTTT. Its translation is CASSPRQGTKPQHF. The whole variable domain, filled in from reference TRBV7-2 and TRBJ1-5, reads GAGVSQSPSNKVTEKGKDVELRCDPISGHTALYWYRQSLGQGLEFLIYFQGNSAPDKSGLPSDRFSAERTGGSVSTLTIQRTQQEDSAVYLCASSPRQGTKPQHFGDGTRLSIL.

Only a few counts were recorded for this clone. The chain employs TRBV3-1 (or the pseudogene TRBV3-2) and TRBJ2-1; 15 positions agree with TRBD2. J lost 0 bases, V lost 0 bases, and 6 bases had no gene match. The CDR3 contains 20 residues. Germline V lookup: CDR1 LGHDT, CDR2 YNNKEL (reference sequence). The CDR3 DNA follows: TGTGCCAGCAGCCAAGAGGGACTAGCGGGGGGCCCAAGCTCCTACAATGAGCAGTTCTTC. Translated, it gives CASSQEGLAGGPSSYNEQFF.

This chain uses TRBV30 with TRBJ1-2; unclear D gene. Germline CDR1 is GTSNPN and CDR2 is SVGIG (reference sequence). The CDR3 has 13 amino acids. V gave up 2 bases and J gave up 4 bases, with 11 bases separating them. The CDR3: CAWSPFRSYGYTF. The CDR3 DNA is TGTGCCTGGAGTCCGTTTAGATCCTATGGCTACACCTTC. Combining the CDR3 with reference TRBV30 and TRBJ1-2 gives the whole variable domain SQTIHQWPATLVQPVGSPLSLECTVEGTSNPNLYWYRQAAGRGLQLLFYSVGIGQISSEVPQNLSASRPQDRQFILSSKKLLLSDSGFYLCAWSPFRSYGYTFGSGTRLTVV.

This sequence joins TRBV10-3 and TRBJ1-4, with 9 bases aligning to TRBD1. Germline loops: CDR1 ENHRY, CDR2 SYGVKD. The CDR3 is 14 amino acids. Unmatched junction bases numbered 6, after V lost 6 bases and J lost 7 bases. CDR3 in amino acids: CAISLDRGGEKLFF. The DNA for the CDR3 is TGTGCCATCAGCCTGGACAGGGGCGGTGAAAAACTGTTTTTT.

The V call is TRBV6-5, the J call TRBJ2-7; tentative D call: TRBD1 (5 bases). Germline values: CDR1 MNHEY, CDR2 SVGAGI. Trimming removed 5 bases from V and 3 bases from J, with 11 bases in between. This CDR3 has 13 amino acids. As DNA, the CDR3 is TGTGCCAGCAGTCCCGCAGGGTTCTACGAGCAGTACTTC. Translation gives CASSPAGFYEQYF.

The CDR3 spells CAIARDSNSPLHF. DNA of the CDR3: TGTGCCATCGCCCGGGACAGTAATTCACCCCTCCACTTT. This chain uses TRBV28 with TRBJ1-6; TRBD1 matches at 7 bases. V lost 10 bases and J lost 6; bases outside the gene matches: 6. Germline V gene sequence: CDR1 MDHEN, CDR2 SYDVKM. CDR3 size: 13 residues.

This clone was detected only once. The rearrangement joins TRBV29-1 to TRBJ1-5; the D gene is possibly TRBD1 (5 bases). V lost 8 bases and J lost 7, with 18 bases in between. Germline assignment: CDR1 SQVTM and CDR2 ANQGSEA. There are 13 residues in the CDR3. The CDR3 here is CSTGGVGGQPQHF. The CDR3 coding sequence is TGCAGCACGGGAGGGGTGGGCGGCCAGCCCCAGCATTTT.

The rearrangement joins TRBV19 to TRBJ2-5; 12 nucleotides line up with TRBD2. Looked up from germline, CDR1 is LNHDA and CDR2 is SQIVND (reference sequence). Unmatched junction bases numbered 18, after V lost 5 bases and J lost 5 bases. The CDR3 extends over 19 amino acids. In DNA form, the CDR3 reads TGTGCCAGTAGTGAACTTCGGACTAGCGGGGCAGCGAGCAGGGAGACCCAGTACTTC. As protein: CASSELRTSGAASRETQYF.

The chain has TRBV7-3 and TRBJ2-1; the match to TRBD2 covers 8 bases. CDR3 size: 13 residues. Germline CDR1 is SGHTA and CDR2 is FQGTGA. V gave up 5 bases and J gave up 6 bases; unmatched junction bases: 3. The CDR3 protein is CASSPGTSNEQFF. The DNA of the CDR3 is TGTGCCAGCAGCCCGGGGACTAGCAATGAGCAGTTCTTC.

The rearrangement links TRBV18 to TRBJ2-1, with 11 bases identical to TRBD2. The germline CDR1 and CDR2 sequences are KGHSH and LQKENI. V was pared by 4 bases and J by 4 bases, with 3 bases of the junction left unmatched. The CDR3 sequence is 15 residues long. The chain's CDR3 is CASSLAGGPYNEQFF. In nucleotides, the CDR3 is TGTGCCAGCTCACTAGCGGGGGGGCCTTACAATGAGCAGTTCTTC. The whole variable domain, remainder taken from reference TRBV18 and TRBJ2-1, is NAGVMQNPRHLVRRRGQEARLRCSPMKGHSHVYWYRQLPEEGLKFMVYLQKENIIDESGMPKERFSAEFPKEGPSILRIQQVVRGDSAAYFCASSLAGGPYNEQFFGPGTRLTVL.

Here the CDR3 DNA reads TGTGCCAGCCCTGAGATGACTAGCGGGGGGGCTAATGAGCAGTTCTTC. The encoded protein is CASPEMTSGGANEQFF. The V call is TRBV2, the J call TRBJ2-1; TRBD2 matches at 14 bases. Germline lookup yields CDR1 SNHLY and CDR2 FYNNEI. The trim removed 8 bases at V and 7 bases at J, leaving 10 bases unmatched. The CDR3 extends over 16 amino acids.

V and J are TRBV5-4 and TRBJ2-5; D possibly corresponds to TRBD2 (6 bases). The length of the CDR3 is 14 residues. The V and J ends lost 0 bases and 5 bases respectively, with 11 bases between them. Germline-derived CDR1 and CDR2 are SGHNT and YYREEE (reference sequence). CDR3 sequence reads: CASSLVGSAETQYF. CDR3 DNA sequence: TGTGCCAGCAGCTTGGTCGGGAGTGCGGAGACCCAGTACTTC. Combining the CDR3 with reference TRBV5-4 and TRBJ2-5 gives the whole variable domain ETGVTQSPTHLIKTRGQQVTLRCSSQSGHNTVSWYQQALGQGPQFIFQYYREEENGRGNFPPRFSGLQFPNYSSELNVNALELDDSALYLCASSLVGSAETQYFGPGTRLLVL.

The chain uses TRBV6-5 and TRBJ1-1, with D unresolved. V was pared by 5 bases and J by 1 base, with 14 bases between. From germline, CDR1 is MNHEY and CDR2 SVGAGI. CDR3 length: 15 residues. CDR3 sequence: CASSRGLTWNTEAFF. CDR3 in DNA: TGTGCCAGCAGTCGAGGGCTCACCTGGAACACTGAAGCTTTCTTT.

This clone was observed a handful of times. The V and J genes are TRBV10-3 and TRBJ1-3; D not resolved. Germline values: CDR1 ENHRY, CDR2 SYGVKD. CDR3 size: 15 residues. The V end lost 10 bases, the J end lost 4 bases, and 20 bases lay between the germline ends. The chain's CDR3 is CASRPDSSVGNTIYF. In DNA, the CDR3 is TGTGCCAGCAGACCCGACTCGTCGGTCGGAAACACCATATATTTT.

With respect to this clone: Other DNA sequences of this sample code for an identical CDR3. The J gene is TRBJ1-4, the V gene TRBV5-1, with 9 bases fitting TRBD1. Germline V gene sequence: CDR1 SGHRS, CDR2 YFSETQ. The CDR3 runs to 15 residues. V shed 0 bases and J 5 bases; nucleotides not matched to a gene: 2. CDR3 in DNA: TGCGCCAGCAGCTTGGGTGACAGGGGGAATGAAAAACTGTTTTTT. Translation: CASSLGDRGNEKLFF. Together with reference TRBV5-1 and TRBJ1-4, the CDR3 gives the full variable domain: KAGVTQTPRYLIKTRGQQVTLSCSPISGHRSVSWYQQTPGQGLQFLFEYFSETQRNKGNFPGRFSGRQFSNSRSEMNVSTLELGDSALYLCASSLGDRGNEKLFFGSGTQLSVL.

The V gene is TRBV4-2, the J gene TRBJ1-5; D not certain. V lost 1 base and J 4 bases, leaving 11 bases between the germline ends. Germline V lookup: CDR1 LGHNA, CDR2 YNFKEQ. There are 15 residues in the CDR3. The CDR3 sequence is CASSQVGTVNQPQHF. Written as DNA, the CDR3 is TGTGCCAGCAGCCAAGTAGGCACAGTTAATCAGCCCCAGCATTTT.